Below are 8 T cell receptor beta chains sequenced from a single sample in a study of blood T cell repertoires in COVID-19. TCRdb's table, derived via immunoSEQ multiplex PCR, lists solely in-frame clones and lacks some. The sample holds some 310,000 clones, roughly 91% seen once. Sequenced input: peripheral blood. These receptors were obtained from a man aged 50 to 59 with active or convalescent COVID-19.

The gene calls are TRBV4-3 and TRBJ1-3, with 10 bases aligning to TRBD1. The V and J ends lost 0 bases and 3 bases, in that order; junction bases with no gene match: 5. The germline gives CDR1 LGHNA, CDR2 YSLEER. This CDR3 region has 17 residues. The CDR3 DNA sequence: TGCGCCAGCAGCCAAGATGGGGGACAGGGGTATGGAAACACCATATATTTT. It yields the protein CASSQDGGQGYGNTIYF.

The rearrangement joins TRBV2 to TRBJ1-4, with D uncertain. This CDR3 has 15 amino acids. Germline CDR1 is SNHLY and CDR2 is FYNNEI. V dropped 7 bases and J dropped 0 bases, with 12 bases sitting between them. As DNA, the CDR3 is TGTGCCAGCATTAGTGATTTTGCAACTAATGAAAAACTGTTTTTT. This encodes CASISDFATNEKLFF.

This chain uses TRBV9 with TRBJ1-2; D remains ambiguous. In germline, CDR1 is SGDLS, CDR2 YYNGEE. This CDR3 has 15 residues. Trimming shortened V by 0 bases and J by 2 bases, and 11 bases separated the two germline ends. The CDR3 reads CASSVGTVSNYGYTF. The DNA of the CDR3 is TGTGCCAGCAGCGTAGGAACAGTGTCGAACTATGGCTACACCTTC.

A few counts support this clone. The chain combines TRBV6-6 with TRBJ1-5; TRBD1 aligns across 8 bases. V lost 6 bases, J lost 8 bases, and 12 bases stayed unmatched. CDR1 and CDR2 from the germline V gene are MNHNY and SVGAGI (reference sequence). CDR3 size: 15 residues. The CDR3 DNA follows: TGTGCCAGCAGGAAGGACAGGGAGAGGGGGGAGCCCCAGCATTTT. This codes for CASRKDRERGEPQHF.

The V gene is TRBV19, the J gene TRBJ1-2; D is perhaps TRBD1 (6 bases). CDR3 length: 15 amino acids. V lost 5 bases and J 6 bases, leaving 19 bases between the germline ends. Germline V lookup: CDR1 LNHDA, CDR2 SQIVND (reference sequence). CDR3 DNA sequence: TGTGCCAGTAGTGTACCAGGGGACAAGTTACATGGCTACACCTTC. It translates to CASSVPGDKLHGYTF.

CDR3 sequence reads: CASEQGNQETQYF. CDR3 coding DNA: TGTGCCAGCGAACAGGGAAACCAAGAGACCCAGTACTTC. The chain employs TRBV28 and TRBJ2-5, with a possible D match to TRBD1 (6 bases). The length of the CDR3 is 13 residues. The V end was cut by 8 bases, the J end by 0 bases, with 10 bases between. The germline V gene has CDR1 MDHEN and CDR2 SYDVKM.

The J gene is TRBJ2-5, the V gene TRBV27; 8 positions match TRBD1. The CDR3 has 14 residues. CDR1 and CDR2 (germline): MNHEY, SMNVEV (reference sequence). V was clipped by 3 bases and J by 5 bases; unmatched bases: 5. The CDR3 sequence: CASSLRRGRETQYF. CDR3 nucleotide sequence: TGTGCCAGCAGTTTGCGCAGGGGGCGGGAGACCCAGTACTTC.

The CDR3 region has the DNA TGTGCCATCAGAACTGACCGGGATAACTATGGCTACACCTTC. Translation gives CAIRTDRDNYGYTF. The chain joins TRBV10-3 to TRBJ1-2; D not certain. Germline CDR1 and CDR2: ENHRY and SYGVKD. Trimming stripped 6 bases from V and 1 base from J, with 12 bases between. The CDR3 contains 14 residues.